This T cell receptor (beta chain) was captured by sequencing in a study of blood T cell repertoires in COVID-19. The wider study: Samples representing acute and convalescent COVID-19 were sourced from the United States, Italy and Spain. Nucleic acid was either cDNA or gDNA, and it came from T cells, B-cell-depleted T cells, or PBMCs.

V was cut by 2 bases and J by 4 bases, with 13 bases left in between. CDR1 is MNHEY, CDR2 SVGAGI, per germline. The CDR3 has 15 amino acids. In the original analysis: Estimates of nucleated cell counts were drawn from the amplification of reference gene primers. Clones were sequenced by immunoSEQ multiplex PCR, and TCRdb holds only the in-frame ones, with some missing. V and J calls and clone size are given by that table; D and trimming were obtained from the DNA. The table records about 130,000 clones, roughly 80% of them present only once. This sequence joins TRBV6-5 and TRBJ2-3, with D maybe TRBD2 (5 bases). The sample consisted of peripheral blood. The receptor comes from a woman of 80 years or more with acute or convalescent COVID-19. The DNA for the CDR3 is TGTGCCAGCAGTTACACGAGGGCCCGGGCAGATACGCAGTATTTT. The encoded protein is CASSYTRARADTQYF.